The 8 T cell receptor beta chains in this list originate from one sample, sequenced in a study of blood T cell repertoires in COVID-19. TCRdb's copy holds only in-frame clones and misses some; the assay was immunoSEQ multiplex PCR. The sample includes just under 150,000 clones, approximately 87% of them seen just once. The specimen was peripheral blood. These receptors came from a woman aged 45-65 years with active or convalescent COVID-19.

The CDR3 sequence is CASSPSGTVNQPQHF. CDR3 bases: TGTGCCAGCTCACCATCCGGGACAGTCAATCAGCCCCAGCATTTT. The chain links TRBV18 to TRBJ1-5, with 7 bases lining up with TRBD1. V was clipped by 2 bases and J by 3 bases; unmatched bases: 4. Per the germline V gene, CDR1 is KGHSH and CDR2 is LQKENI. The CDR3 spans 15 residues.

The chain links TRBV30 to TRBJ2-2; unclear D gene. Germline CDR1 GTSNPN, CDR2 SVGIG (reference sequence). The CDR3 is made up of 13 amino acids. V was shortened by 4 bases and J by 5 bases, with 11 bases between the two germline ends. CDR3 nucleotide sequence: TGTGCCTGGAAGGCAGCGTCAACCGGGGAGCTGTTTTTT. Translating it yields CAWKAASTGELFF.

The chain uses TRBV7-2 and TRBJ2-1, with 12 bases identical to TRBD2. The V gene's germline CDR1 is SGHTA and CDR2 FQGNSA. The trim removed 3 bases at V and 9 bases at J, leaving 12 bases unmatched. This CDR3 is 17 amino acids long. DNA for the CDR3: TGTGCCAGCAGCTTCAACGGACTAGCGGGGAGGTTCGGTGAGCAGTTCTTC. It specifies CASSFNGLAGRFGEQFF. Together with reference TRBV7-2 and TRBJ2-1, the CDR3 gives the full variable domain: GAGVSQSPSNKVTEKGKDVELRCDPISGHTALYWYRQSLGQGLEFLIYFQGNSAPDKSGLPSDRFSAERTGGSVSTLTIQRTQQEDSAVYLCASSFNGLAGRFGEQFFGPGTRLTVL.

The V call is TRBV2, the J call TRBJ2-7; no clear D. The CDR3 sequence is 12 residues long. Trimming left V 3 bases short and J 9 bases short, with 12 bases between. Germline lookup yields CDR1 SNHLY and CDR2 FYNNEI. CDR3: CASSDDSLGQYF. The DNA for the CDR3 is TGTGCCAGCAGTGACGACTCCTTGGGGCAGTACTTC.

The chain employs TRBV19 and TRBJ1-1; a possible D gene is TRBD1 (5 bases). Per germline, CDR1 LNHDA and CDR2 SQIVND (reference sequence). Trimming stripped 0 bases from V and 6 bases from J, with 11 bases between. The CDR3 spans 14 residues. Here the CDR3 DNA reads TGTGCCAGTAGTATAGATAAAAGGGGTCCTGAAGCTTTCTTT. Residues: CASSIDKRGPEAFF.

V usage is TRBV7-3 and J usage is TRBJ2-6, with D possibly matching TRBD1 (6 bases). The CDR3 is made up of 18 amino acids. Germline values: CDR1 SGHTA, CDR2 FQGTGA. Trimming took 1 base from V and 0 from J, leaving 13 bases between them. The CDR3, as DNA: TGTGCCAGCAGCTTAAGGATAGGGGGTCGCTCTGGGGCCAACGTCCTGACTTTC. This encodes CASSLRIGGRSGANVLTF.

The genes are TRBV7-8 and TRBJ1-1, with a weak D call TRBD1 (6 bases). The length of the CDR3 is 19 residues. CDR1 SGHVS and CDR2 FQNEAQ come from the germline V gene. V gave up 5 bases and J gave up 1 base, with 26 bases separating them. CDR3 loop: CASSPLLLVQGQGNTEAFF. The CDR3 DNA reads TGTGCCAGCAGCCCCCTCCTGTTGGTGCAGGGGCAAGGGAACACTGAAGCTTTCTTT.

The chain has TRBV28 and TRBJ1-2; 7 bases line up with TRBD1. The germline gives CDR1 MDHEN, CDR2 SYDVKM. CDR3 length: 15 residues. V lost 6 bases to trimming and J lost 1 base; unmatched junction nucleotides: 8. CDR3 in DNA: TGTGCCAGCAGGCCTCCGGGACAGCTTAACTATGGCTACACCTTC. This translates into CASRPPGQLNYGYTF.